Listed here are 23 T cell receptor beta chains from one sample, sequenced in a study of blood T cell repertoires in COVID-19. Sequencing was performed with immunoSEQ multiplex PCR; in TCRdb, only in-frame clones are kept and a portion is missing. Counted here are 60,000 to 80,000 clones, 88% occurring once; the ten biggest clones make up roughly 6.7%. Sequenced: peripheral blood. These receptors were collected from a woman in her 70s with acute or convalescent COVID-19.

The chain employs TRBV5-1 and TRBJ2-2; D unresolved. The CDR3 is 14 residues long. The ends were cut back, 0 bases at V and 1 base at J, with 4 bases in the middle. The germline CDR1 and CDR2 sequences are SGHRS and YFSETQ. As DNA, the CDR3 is TGCGCCAGCAGCTTGGGACAGAACACCGGGGAGCTGTTTTTT. It translates to CASSLGQNTGELFF.

This chain joins TRBV7-2 and TRBJ1-3; 9 bases map to TRBD1. Germline lookup yields CDR1 SGHTA and CDR2 FQGNSA. The CDR3 totals 16 residues. V lost 2 bases to trimming and J lost 0 bases; unmatched junction nucleotides: 2. The CDR3 here is CASSLTGGASGNTIYF. CDR3 DNA: TGTGCCAGCAGCTTAACAGGGGGCGCCTCTGGAAACACCATATATTTT.

The chain combines TRBV30 with TRBJ1-1, with D perhaps TRBD1 (6 bases). The CDR3 totals 14 residues. The germline CDR1 and CDR2 sequences are GTSNPN and SVGIG (reference sequence). The V gene lost 7 bases and the J gene lost 2 bases, with 17 bases spanning the gap. The CDR3 region is CAFHPGTFNTEAFF. The CDR3 DNA sequence: TGTGCCTTCCACCCCGGGACATTTAACACTGAAGCTTTCTTT.

The genes are TRBV18 and TRBJ1-5; D remains unclear. Per the germline V gene, CDR1 is KGHSH and CDR2 is LQKENI. The CDR3 has 15 residues. The germline V and J ends were trimmed by 3 bases and 4 bases, with 13 bases remaining between them. The CDR3 DNA reads as TGTGCCAGCTCACCTATGGCGGGTTGGAATCAGCCCCAGCATTTT. As protein: CASSPMAGWNQPQHF.

As DNA, the CDR3 is TGTGCCAGCAGTTTGGACAGGGGATACAATGAGCAGTTCTTC. Protein sequence: CASSLDRGYNEQFF. The rearrangement uses TRBV28 and TRBJ2-1, with TRBD1 identical over 9 bases. The V gene's germline CDR1 is MDHEN and CDR2 SYDVKM. The CDR3 is 14 amino acids. Trimming removed 3 bases from V and 4 bases from J; junction bases left unmatched: 1.

The sample holds one count of this clone. V and J are TRBV4-3 and TRBJ1-5, with TRBD1 identical over 8 bases. CDR1 LGHNA and CDR2 YSLEER come from the germline V gene. V dropped 0 bases and J dropped 6; count of bases not matched to a gene: 4. The CDR3 runs 15 residues. The CDR3 DNA sequence: TGCGCCAGCAGCCAAGACAGGGGGCAGGGTCAGCCCCAGCATTTT. Translating gives CASSQDRGQGQPQHF.

This chain uses TRBV11-2 with TRBJ1-2; D is ambiguous. This CDR3 has 14 residues. Trimming took 5 bases from V and 5 from J, leaving 15 bases between them. Looked up from germline, CDR1 is SGHAT and CDR2 is FQNNGV. The CDR3 DNA sequence: TGTGCCAGCAGCCTTTCCGGAGGAGGATATGGCTACACCTTC. Residues: CASSLSGGGYGYTF.

The chain links TRBV6-6 to TRBJ1-3; D gene uncertain. Deletions cut 0 bases from V and 4 bases from J, with 10 bases between. Germline loops: CDR1 MNHNY, CDR2 SVGAGI (reference sequence). This CDR3 contains 15 residues. The CDR3 is CASSYSMGEGNTIYF. The CDR3 region has the DNA TGTGCCAGCAGTTACTCGATGGGCGAGGGAAACACCATATATTTT.

The chain carries TRBV27 and TRBJ2-3; the D gene is possibly TRBD1 (7 bases). Germline-derived CDR1 and CDR2 are MNHEY and SMNVEV (reference sequence). The CDR3 consists of 15 residues. With 3 bases removed from V and 5 bases from J, the gap between germline ends came to 15 bases. The CDR3 DNA is TGTGCCAGCAGTTTGGAGGGGGCCAGGGTAGATACGCAGTATTTT. It specifies CASSLEGARVDTQYF.

The V gene is TRBV5-1, the J gene TRBJ2-1, with a possible D match to TRBD2 (6 bases). V lost 3 bases and J 4 bases, leaving 8 bases between the germline ends. CDR1 is SGHRS and CDR2 is YFSETQ in the germline V gene. The CDR3 has 13 amino acids. For the CDR3, the DNA is TGCGCCAGCAGCTACGGGGGTTACAATGAGCAGTTCTTC. This codes for CASSYGGYNEQFF.

The V and J genes are TRBV28 and TRBJ2-7; 7 nucleotides match TRBD2. Trimming at V came to 5 bases and at J to 2 bases, leaving 12 bases not matched to a gene. This CDR3 has 16 amino acids. Germline V gene data show CDR1 as MDHEN and CDR2 as SYDVKM. The CDR3 loop is CASSPLGGDKTYEQYF. In DNA form, the CDR3 reads TGTGCCAGCAGTCCCTTGGGGGGGGATAAGACCTACGAGCAGTACTTC.

This clone showed up just a few times. The CDR3 region has the DNA TGCGCCAGCAGCCTCTTTGTGGACAGTCAGTCTGGAAACACCATATATTTT. This encodes CASSLFVDSQSGNTIYF. The V call is TRBV4-1, the J call TRBJ1-3, with D maybe TRBD1 (6 bases). CDR1 and CDR2 (germline): MGHRA, YSYEKL. The CDR3 has 17 residues. V gave up 4 bases and J gave up 1 base, with 17 bases separating them.

The chain recombines TRBV18 with TRBJ1-1; no clear D. This CDR3 comprises 14 residues. Per the germline V gene, CDR1 is KGHSH and CDR2 is LQKENI. The V end was cut by 2 bases, the J end by 2 bases, with 9 bases between. This CDR3 reads CASSPGSGNTEAFF. CDR3 DNA: TGTGCCAGCTCACCAGGGTCGGGAAACACTGAAGCTTTCTTT.

The V and J genes are TRBV18 and TRBJ2-3, with TRBD1 matching over 10 bases. The CDR3 totals 16 residues. V was clipped by 3 bases and J by 1 base; unmatched bases: 4. Germline V lookup: CDR1 KGHSH, CDR2 LQKENI. The CDR3 sequence: CASSPADRGGTDTQYF. CDR3 sequence (DNA): TGTGCCAGCTCACCGGCGGACAGGGGGGGCACAGATACGCAGTATTTT.

CDR3: CASSPSQGPNEKLFF. In nucleotides, the CDR3 is TGTGCCAGTAGCCCCTCCCAGGGTCCTAATGAAAAACTGTTTTTT. This chain connects TRBV19 to TRBJ1-4, with D perhaps matching TRBD1 (5 bases). Germline CDR1 is LNHDA and CDR2 is SQIVND (reference sequence). V lost 6 bases, J lost 3 bases, and 14 bases lay in between. The CDR3 runs 15 residues. Looking up the rest from reference TRBV19 and TRBJ1-4 gives the full variable domain: DGGITQSPKYLFRKEGQNVTLSCEQNLNHDAMYWYRQDPGQGLRLIYYSQIVNDFQKGDIAEGYSVSREKKESFPLTVTSAQKNPTAFYLCASSPSQGPNEKLFFGSGTQLSVL.

The chain couples TRBV5-1 to TRBJ1-4; D might be TRBD1 (5 bases). There are 15 residues in the CDR3. V gave up 4 bases and J gave up 0 bases, with 10 bases separating them. Germline CDR1 SGHRS, CDR2 YFSETQ. This CDR3 is CASSPGLATNEKLFF. The CDR3 nucleotides read TGCGCCAGCAGCCCGGGACTGGCAACTAATGAAAAACTGTTTTTT.

This sequence joins TRBV4-3 and TRBJ2-1, with TRBD2 matching over 8 bases. Germline V gene data show CDR1 as LGHNA and CDR2 as YSLEER. With 1 base clipped from V and 3 bases from J, the junction kept 11 bases outside the gene matches. CDR3 size: 18 residues. Here the CDR3 DNA reads TGCGCCAGCAGCCAAGCTCTAGCGGGTCCACCTAACTACAATGAGCAGTTCTTC. It is translated as CASSQALAGPPNYNEQFF.

The chain carries TRBV6-2 or TRBV6-3 and TRBJ2-3; D perhaps matches TRBD2 (6 bases). Trimming removed 6 bases from V and 1 base from J, with 20 bases in between. This CDR3 has 17 residues. Per germline, CDR1 MNHEY and CDR2 SVGEGT. As DNA, the CDR3 is TGTGCCAGCAGCTTGCACCGGGACTCGCTGCGCACAGATACGCAGTATTTT. Residues: CASSLHRDSLRTDTQYF.

The chain couples TRBV4-3 to TRBJ1-5, with D uncertain. Trimming cost V 0 bases and J 0 bases, with 6 bases left between them. The CDR3 is 15 amino acids. Germline CDR1 reads LGHNA; CDR2 reads YSLEER. The CDR3 DNA is TGCGCCAGCAGCCAAGATTTAAATAGCAATCAGCCCCAGCATTTT. This encodes CASSQDLNSNQPQHF.

The chain has TRBV19 and TRBJ2-2; 8 positions agree with TRBD1. V trimming: 6 bases; J trimming: 0 bases; junction bases outside the gene matches: 18. The CDR3 runs 20 residues. CDR1 is LNHDA and CDR2 is SQIVND in the germline V gene (reference sequence). The CDR3 DNA reads as TGTGCCAGTAGGTTAACCCCGGACAGGGCGCATTACGCGAACACCGGGGAGCTGTTTTTT. Amino acids: CASRLTPDRAHYANTGELFF. Based on the CDR3 plus reference TRBV19 and TRBJ2-2, the full variable domain is DGGITQSPKYLFRKEGQNVTLSCEQNLNHDAMYWYRQDPGQGLRLIYYSQIVNDFQKGDIAEGYSVSREKKESFPLTVTSAQKNPTAFYLCASRLTPDRAHYANTGELFFGEGSRLTVL.

The chain employs TRBV29-1 and TRBJ2-3, with 7 positions matching TRBD2. The CDR3 totals 16 residues. Looked up from germline, CDR1 is SQVTM and CDR2 is ANQGSEA. The V and J ends lost 0 bases and 0 bases, in that order; junction bases with no gene match: 6. The CDR3 nucleotides are TGCAGCGTTGAAGATCCCTACGGGAGGAGCACAGATACGCAGTATTTT. Encoded protein: CSVEDPYGRSTDTQYF.

The J gene is TRBJ1-1, the V gene TRBV18; tentatively, D is TRBD1 (5 bases). CDR1 is KGHSH, CDR2 LQKENI, per germline. Trimming took off 4 bases at V and 3 bases at J, with 12 bases between the two ends. The CDR3 sequence is 14 residues long. This CDR3 reads CASSRGLRDTEAFF. CDR3 sequence (DNA): TGTGCCAGCTCACGGGGCCTTCGTGACACTGAAGCTTTCTTT.

J is TRBJ2-1 and V is TRBV12-3 or TRBV12-4; TRBD1 matches 9 bases. This CDR3 comprises 11 residues. Trimming removed 5 bases from V and 12 bases from J; junction bases left unmatched: 2. The CDR3 coding sequence is TGTGCCAGCAGTCCGGACAGGGGGCAGTTCTTC. This encodes CASSPDRGQFF.